The 16 T cell receptor beta chains listed next were all sequenced from one sample in a study of T-cell memory formation after mild COVID-19. MiXCR was run by TCRdb on the 5' RACE reads, yielding one entry per CDR3 protein. The top ten clones hold around 23% of a sample with approximately 260,000 distinct CDR3 sequences, roughly a sixth of them seen once. The specimen was PBMCs or a T cell subset sorted from them (not recorded which). These receptors came from a man aged 18-30 years who had mild COVID-19 (a few samples of this study predate the infection). Cell type and time point are not known.

The rearrangement uses TRBV10-3 and TRBJ1-2; 8 bases map to TRBD1. V dropped 8 bases and J dropped 7; count of bases not matched to a gene: 9. CDR1 and CDR2 from the germline V gene are ENHRY and SYGVKD. CDR3 length: 13 residues. CDR3 region: CAIGGTGGRGYTF. CDR3 nucleotide sequence: TGTGCCATCGGGGGCACAGGGGGGCGTGGCTACACCTTC.

There are a few counts of this clonotype. The chain joins TRBV27 to TRBJ1-2, with 8 bases aligning to TRBD1. With 8 bases clipped from V and 4 bases from J, the junction kept 15 bases outside the gene matches. The CDR3 has 16 amino acids. CDR1 and CDR2 from the germline V gene are MNHEY and SMNVEV (reference sequence). This CDR3 reads CASGGQEDRGGYGYTF. The CDR3 nucleotides are TGTGCCAGCGGGGGACAGGAGGATCGGGGGGGCTATGGCTACACCTTC.

This clonotype showed up many times. The chain links TRBV6-6 to TRBJ2-1; D perhaps matches TRBD2 (6 bases). Germline CDR1 reads MNHNY; CDR2 reads SVGAGI (reference sequence). Deletions cut 4 bases from V and 10 bases from J, with 17 bases between. This CDR3 contains 14 residues. The CDR3 nucleotides are TGTGCCAGCAGTTCCCCCTGGGAGGTGCCCGAGCAGTTCTTC. Protein product: CASSSPWEVPEQFF.

The sample holds many counts of this clonotype. Written as DNA, the CDR3 is TGTGCCAGCAGTTTTGCACAGTCTTATGGCTACACCTTC. Translation gives CASSFAQSYGYTF. The chain is built from TRBV28 and TRBJ1-2; D gene ambiguous. The CDR3 is 13 amino acids. CDR1 and CDR2 (germline): MDHEN, SYDVKM. The germline V and J ends were trimmed by 3 bases and 5 bases, with 10 bases remaining between them.

This chain links TRBV18 with TRBJ1-2; 8 bases line up with TRBD1. Unmatched junction bases numbered 19, after V lost 3 bases and J lost 4 bases. The CDR3 is 19 amino acids. Germline V lookup: CDR1 KGHSH, CDR2 LQKENI. The CDR3 reads CASSPLPGQVGPLGYGYTF. CDR3 bases: TGTGCCAGCTCACCCCTCCCGGGACAGGTCGGTCCCTTAGGCTATGGCTACACCTTC. The full variable domain, with the rest looked up from reference TRBV18 and TRBJ1-2, is NAGVMQNPRHLVRRRGQEARLRCSPMKGHSHVYWYRQLPEEGLKFMVYLQKENIIDESGMPKERFSAEFPKEGPSILRIQQVVRGDSAAYFCASSPLPGQVGPLGYGYTFGSGTRLTVV.

The chain couples TRBV5-1 to TRBJ2-2, with a weak D call TRBD2 (6 bases). Germline V gene lookup returns CDR1 SGHRS and CDR2 YFSETQ. The CDR3 spans 15 residues. Trimming took 0 bases from V and 4 from J, leaving 10 bases between them. This CDR3 is CASSLGSGSTGELFF. For the CDR3, the DNA is TGCGCCAGCAGCTTGGGGTCCGGGAGCACCGGGGAGCTGTTTTTT.

Many counts were recorded for this clonotype. V gene TRBV5-1 combines with J gene TRBJ2-3; 9 positions match TRBD2. Germline values: CDR1 SGHRS, CDR2 YFSETQ. Trimming cost V 4 bases and J 0 bases; bases outside gene matches: 3. CDR3 length equals 15 residues. CDR3 sequence reads: CASSPGLASTDTQYF. In DNA, the CDR3 is TGCGCCAGCAGCCCAGGACTAGCGAGCACAGATACGCAGTATTTT.

This clonotype showed up just a few times. The chain links TRBV7-9 to TRBJ1-3; D unclear. The CDR3 runs 14 residues. Between the trimmed V and J ends, which lost 7 bases and 2 bases, there was a span of 12 bases. CDR1 and CDR2 from the germline V gene are SEHNR and FQNEAQ (reference sequence). CDR3 in amino acids: CASTDPGTGNTIYF. The DNA of the CDR3 is TGTGCCAGCACCGACCCCGGGACTGGAAACACCATATATTTT. The variable domain in full, with the rest retrieved from reference TRBV7-9 and TRBJ1-3, is DTGVSQNPRHKITKRGQNVTFRCDPISEHNRLYWYRQTLGQGPEFLTYFQNEAQLEKSRLLSDRFSAERPKGSFSTLEIQRTEQGDSAMYLCASTDPGTGNTIYFGEGSWLTVV.

V gene TRBV11-1 combines with J gene TRBJ1-6, with D possibly TRBD1 on 5 matching bases. CDR1 SGHAT and CDR2 FQDESV come from the germline V gene (reference sequence). The CDR3 runs 13 residues. Trimming stripped 5 bases from V and 10 bases from J, with 12 bases between. The CDR3 spells CASSMGRGSPLHF. The CDR3 nucleotides are TGTGCCAGCAGCATGGGACGTGGATCACCCCTCCACTTT.

This clonotype was seen at least ten times. The V gene is TRBV5-1, the J gene TRBJ1-2; no clear D. The CDR3 contains 14 residues. CDR1 SGHRS and CDR2 YFSETQ come from the germline V gene. Trimming left V 0 bases short and J 5 bases short, with 11 bases between. CDR3 region: CASSLVDRRYGYTF. The CDR3 DNA sequence: TGCGCCAGCAGCTTGGTGGACCGCCGATATGGCTACACCTTC.

This clonotype was detected ten times or more. The chain is built from TRBV10-3 and TRBJ1-3; no reliable D call. Germline V gives CDR1 ENHRY, CDR2 SYGVKD. Trimming took off 2 bases at V and 1 base at J, with 9 bases between the two ends. CDR3 length: 15 amino acids. CDR3 loop: CAISEAPFSGNTIYF. For the CDR3, the DNA is TGTGCCATCAGTGAGGCCCCTTTTTCTGGAAACACCATATATTTT.

The chain combines TRBV30 with TRBJ2-7; no firm D call. Germline V gene sequence: CDR1 GTSNPN, CDR2 SVGIG (reference sequence). V was shortened by 3 bases and J by 4 bases, with 13 bases between the two germline ends. The CDR3 spans 13 residues. This CDR3 is CAWSPGPGYEQYF. DNA of the CDR3: TGTGCCTGGAGCCCGGGCCCAGGATACGAGCAGTACTTC. The full variable domain, completed using reference TRBV30 and TRBJ2-7, is SQTIHQWPATLVQPVGSPLSLECTVEGTSNPNLYWYRQAAGRGLQLLFYSVGIGQISSEVPQNLSASRPQDRQFILSSKKLLLSDSGFYLCAWSPGPGYEQYFGPGTRLTVT.

This clonotype was seen more than once but under ten times. The chain is built from TRBV11-2 and TRBJ2-5, with D unclear. The CDR3 contains 17 residues. V was shortened by 5 bases and J by 0 bases, with 19 bases between the two germline ends. CDR1 is SGHAT and CDR2 is FQNNGV in the germline V gene. CDR3 sequence (DNA): TGTGCCAGCAGCCGAACCGACTCGCGCTCGTACCAAGAGACCCAGTACTTC. Translation: CASSRTDSRSYQETQYF.

This clonotype was seen more than once but under ten times. This sequence joins TRBV5-1 and TRBJ1-6; possible D gene TRBD1, 5 bases. V was pared by 4 bases and J by 14 bases, with 22 bases between. There are 15 residues in the CDR3. Germline V gene data show CDR1 as SGHRS and CDR2 as YFSETQ. CDR3 amino acids: CASSTSGFPLDALHF. Here the CDR3 DNA reads TGCGCCAGCAGCACATCAGGGTTTCCGCTCGATGCCCTCCACTTT.

As to this clonotype: One junction end disagrees with the germline gene, perhaps due to a read error. CDR3 region: CSATYRGSRPF. The CDR3 region has the DNA TGCAGTGCTACCTACAGGGGCTCCAGGCCGTTT. The chain employs TRBV20-1 and TRBJ1-4, with 7 bases identical to TRBD1. The germline CDR1 and CDR2 sequences are DFQATT and SNEGSKA (reference sequence). The CDR3 sequence is 11 residues long.

This clonotype was observed a few times. The genes are TRBV12-3 or TRBV12-4 and TRBJ2-1; D is undetermined. The V end lost 2 bases, the J end lost 9 bases, and 8 bases lay between the germline ends. CDR3 length equals 12 residues. The CDR3, as DNA: TGTGCCAGCAGTTTATCCGACGCTGAGCAGTTCTTC. Protein: CASSLSDAEQFF.